Shown below are 2 T cell receptor beta chains from a single sample sequenced in a study of T cells in Graves' hyperthyroidism and ophthalmopathy. Amplification targeted TCR beta CDR3 regions from RNA transcripts. The HTBI primer set served for first-round RT-PCR of the TCR CDR3. TCRdb re-called the multiplex PCR reads through MiXCR, storing one row per CDR3 protein. Of roughly 420,000 distinct CDR3 sequences in the sample, approximately 14% are singletons; the top ten hold 12% to 15%. The sample comprised blood. Receptors originate from a woman aged 18-29 years with Graves' hyperthyroidism.

This clonotype was detected ten times or more. J is TRBJ2-7 and V is TRBV12-3 or TRBV12-4, with TRBD1 as a possible D gene (6 bases). Trimming took 2 bases from V and 0 from J, leaving 14 bases between them. The CDR3 is 16 amino acids. The CDR3 region has the DNA TGTGCCAGCAGTTTACTACAGGGCGATAGCTCCTACGAGCAGTACTTC. The encoded protein is CASSLLQGDSSYEQYF.

At least ten counts were recorded for this clonotype. The chain employs TRBV4-3 and TRBJ1-1, with unresolved D. V was pared by 0 bases and J by 1 base, with 9 bases between. CDR1 is LGHNA, CDR2 YSLEER, per germline. The CDR3 extends over 15 amino acids. CDR3 DNA: TGCGCCAGCAGCCAAGATCACGGAAGGAACACTGAAGCTTTCTTT. Protein sequence: CASSQDHGRNTEAFF.